This is a list of T cell receptor beta chains from one sample in a study of cytotoxic CD8 clonotypes in ibrutinib-treated CLL. Profiling relied on immunoSEQ multiplex PCR, and the TCRdb table lists in-frame clones only, not all of them. The top ten hold roughly a quarter of the sample, which has about 50,000 clones, more than 55% seen once. The sample was PBMCs, taken after 24 months of ibrutinib treatment. These TCRs come from a human donor with chronic lymphocytic leukemia. Each CDR3 is given with its conserved first and last residue. Fields, in order: J gene, V gene, clone size, CDR3 length, CDR3 protein. Clone sizes are given selectively: once, few, many, or a class where the clone is expanded.

TRBJ2-7 TRBV21-1 few 16 CASSKEDDRGGYEQYF
TRBJ1-3 TRBV13 few 14 CASSPSRGGNTIYF
TRBJ1-2 TRBV1 once 15 CTSSQWGAGNYGYTF
TRBJ2-2 TRBV10-3 - 14 CAISRQASTGELFF
TRBJ1-1 TRBV6-5 - 13 CASSYRQGPEAFF
TRBJ2-5 TRBV5-6 few 19 CASSLSPPRAPGRQETQYF
TRBJ1-4 TRBV6-1 few 13 CASESLMREKLFF
TRBJ2-7 TRBV4-1 - 16 CASSQALAGAFYEQYF
TRBJ2-3 TRBV6-1 once 16 CASSGRGSSYTDTQYF
TRBJ2-5 TRBV4-1 - 15 CASSQEGGGWQTQYF
TRBJ1-2 TRBV28 - 13 CASSRGEAAGYTF
TRBJ1-1 TRBV5-1 once 14 CASSPSLWDTEAFF
TRBJ2-5 TRBV5-4 - 13 CASSLAFQETQYF
TRBJ2-3 TRBV5-1 few 17 CASSGGVGRGPTDTQYF
TRBJ1-4 TRBV5-1 - 14 CASSPGQGGEKLFF
TRBJ2-5 TRBV5-4 many 14 CASTRAGARETQYF
TRBJ2-1 TRBV13 - 14 CASSLQAGNNEQFF
TRBJ2-5 TRBV5-4 - 15 CASSFTSGVGETQYF
TRBJ2-1 TRBV15 - 13 CATSRDLGPEQFF
TRBJ2-4 TRBV5-1 - 16 CASSLVPGQGKNIQYF
TRBJ2-7 TRBV4-2 once 14 CASSQGRGVGEQYF
TRBJ2-5 TRBV6-5 - 14 CASGTSGAQETQYF
TRBJ1-2 TRBV7-9 once 13 CASSYGTGDGYTF
TRBJ1-5 TRBV5-1 - 14 CASSLGVSGQPQHF
TRBJ2-5 TRBV2 once 15 CASSFAGTPQETQYF
TRBJ2-7 TRBV29-1 - 15 CSVAPVGLRGGEQYF
TRBJ1-1 TRBV30 - 11 CAWSGGAEAFF
TRBJ1-2 TRBV4-2 few 15 CASSQGDTLEYGYTF
TRBJ2-1 TRBV5-5 - 14 CASSIRQGTNEQFF
TRBJ2-1 TRBV5-6 - 15 CASSLWPSSYNEQFF
TRBJ1-2 TRBV29-1 - 11 CSGQGDYGYTF
TRBJ1-2 TRBV7-9 - 13 CASSLQAGGGYTF
TRBJ1-6 TRBV5-1 - 14 CASSSDINNSPLHF
TRBJ2-3 TRBV29-1 - 13 CSSRGGRGDTQYF
TRBJ2-3 TRBV6-1 - 13 CASKRLSTDTQYF
TRBJ1-3 TRBV7-6 - 13 CASSLVVGNTIYF
TRBJ2-5 TRBV2 - 13 CASSEFTQETQYF
TRBJ2-4 TRBV4-1 - 15 CASSTDTGGGWVQYF
TRBJ2-3 TRBV10-3 - 14 CAVQVAGLTDTQYF